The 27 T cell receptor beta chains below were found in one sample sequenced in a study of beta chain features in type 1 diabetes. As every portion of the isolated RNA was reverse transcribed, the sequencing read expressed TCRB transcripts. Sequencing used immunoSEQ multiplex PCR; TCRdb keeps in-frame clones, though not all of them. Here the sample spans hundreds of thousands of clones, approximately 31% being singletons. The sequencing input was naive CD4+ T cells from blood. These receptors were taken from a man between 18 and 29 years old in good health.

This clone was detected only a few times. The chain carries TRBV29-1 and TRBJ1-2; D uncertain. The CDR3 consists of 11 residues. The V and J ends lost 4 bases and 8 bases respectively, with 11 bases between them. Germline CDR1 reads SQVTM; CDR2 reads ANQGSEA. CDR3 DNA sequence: TGCAGCGTTGGACGGTGCGGGGGCTACACCTTC. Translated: CSVGRCGGYTF. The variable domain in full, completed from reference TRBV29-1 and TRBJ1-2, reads SAVISQKPSRDICQRGTSLTIQCQVDSQVTMMFWYRQQPGQSLTLIATANQGSEATYESGFVIDKFPISRPNLTFSTLTVSNMSPEDSSIYLCSVGRCGGYTFGSGTRLTVV.

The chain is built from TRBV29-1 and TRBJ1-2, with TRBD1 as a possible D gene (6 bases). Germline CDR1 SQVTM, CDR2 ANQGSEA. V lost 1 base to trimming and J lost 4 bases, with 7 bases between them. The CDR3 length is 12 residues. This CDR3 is CSVEGTAYGYTF. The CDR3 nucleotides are TGCAGCGTTGAAGGGACAGCCTATGGCTACACCTTC.

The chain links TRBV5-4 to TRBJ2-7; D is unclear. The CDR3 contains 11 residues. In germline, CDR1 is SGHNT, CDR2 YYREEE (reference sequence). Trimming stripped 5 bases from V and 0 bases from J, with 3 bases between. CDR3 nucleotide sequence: TGTGCCAGCAGTAACTCCTACGAGCAGTACTTC. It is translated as CASSNSYEQYF.

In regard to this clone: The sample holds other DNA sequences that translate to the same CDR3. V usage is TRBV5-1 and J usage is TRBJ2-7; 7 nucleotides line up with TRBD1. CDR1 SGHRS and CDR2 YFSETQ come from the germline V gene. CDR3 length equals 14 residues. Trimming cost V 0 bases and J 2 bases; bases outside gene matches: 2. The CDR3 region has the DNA TGCGCCAGCAGCTTGGGTACAGGGGCCTACGAGCAGTACTTC. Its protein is CASSLGTGAYEQYF.

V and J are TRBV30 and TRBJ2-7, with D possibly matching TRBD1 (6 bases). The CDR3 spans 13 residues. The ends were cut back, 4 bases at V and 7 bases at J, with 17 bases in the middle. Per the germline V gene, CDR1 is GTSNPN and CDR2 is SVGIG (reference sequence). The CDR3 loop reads CAWKGYRVGEQYF. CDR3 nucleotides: TGTGCCTGGAAGGGGTACAGGGTGGGAGAGCAGTACTTC. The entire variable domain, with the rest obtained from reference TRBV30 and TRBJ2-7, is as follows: SQTIHQWPATLVQPVGSPLSLECTVEGTSNPNLYWYRQAAGRGLQLLFYSVGIGQISSEVPQNLSASRPQDRQFILSSKKLLLSDSGFYLCAWKGYRVGEQYFGPGTRLTVT.

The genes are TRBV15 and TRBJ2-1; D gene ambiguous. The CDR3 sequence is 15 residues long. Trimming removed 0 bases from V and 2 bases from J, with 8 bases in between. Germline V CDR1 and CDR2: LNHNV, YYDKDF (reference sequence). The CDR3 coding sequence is TGTGCCACCAGCAGAGATCTGGGGACCTACAATGAGCAGTTCTTC. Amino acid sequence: CATSRDLGTYNEQFF.

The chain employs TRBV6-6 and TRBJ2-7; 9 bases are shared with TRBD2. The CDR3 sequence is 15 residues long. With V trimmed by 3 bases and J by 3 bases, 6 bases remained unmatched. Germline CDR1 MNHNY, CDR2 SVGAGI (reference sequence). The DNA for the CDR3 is TGTGCCAGCAGTTATGAAGCGGGGGGAATCTACGAGCAGTACTTC. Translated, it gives CASSYEAGGIYEQYF.

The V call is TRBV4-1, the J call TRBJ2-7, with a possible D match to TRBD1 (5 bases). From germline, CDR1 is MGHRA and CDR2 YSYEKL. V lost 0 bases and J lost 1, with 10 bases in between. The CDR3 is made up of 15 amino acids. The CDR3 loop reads CASSQESGLSYEQYF. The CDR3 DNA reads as TGCGCCAGCAGCCAAGAGTCAGGGTTATCCTACGAGCAGTACTTC.

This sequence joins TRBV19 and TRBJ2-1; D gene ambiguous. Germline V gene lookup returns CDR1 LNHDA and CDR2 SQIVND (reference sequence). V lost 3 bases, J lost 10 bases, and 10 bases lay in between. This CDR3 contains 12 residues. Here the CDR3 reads CASSIGRVEQFF. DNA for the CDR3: TGTGCCAGTAGTATCGGTAGGGTGGAGCAGTTCTTC.

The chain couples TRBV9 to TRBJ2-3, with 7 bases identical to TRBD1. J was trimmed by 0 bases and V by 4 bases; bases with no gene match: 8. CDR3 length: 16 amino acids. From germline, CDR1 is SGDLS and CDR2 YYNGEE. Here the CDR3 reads CASSTRQGRSTDTQYF. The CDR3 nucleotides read TGTGCCAGCAGCACCCGACAGGGTCGGAGCACAGATACGCAGTATTTT.

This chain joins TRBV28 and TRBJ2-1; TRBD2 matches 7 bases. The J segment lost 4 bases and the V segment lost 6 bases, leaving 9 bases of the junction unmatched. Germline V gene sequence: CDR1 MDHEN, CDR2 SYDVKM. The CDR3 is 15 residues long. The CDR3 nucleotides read TGTGCCAGCAGCCGGAGACTAGCAGCTTACAATGAGCAGTTCTTC. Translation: CASSRRLAAYNEQFF. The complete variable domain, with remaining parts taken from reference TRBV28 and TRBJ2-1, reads DVKVTQSSRYLVKRTGEKVFLECVQDMDHENMFWYRQDPGLGLRLIYFSYDVKMKEKGDIPEGYSVSREKKERFSLILESASTNQTSMYLCASSRRLAAYNEQFFGPGTRLTVL.

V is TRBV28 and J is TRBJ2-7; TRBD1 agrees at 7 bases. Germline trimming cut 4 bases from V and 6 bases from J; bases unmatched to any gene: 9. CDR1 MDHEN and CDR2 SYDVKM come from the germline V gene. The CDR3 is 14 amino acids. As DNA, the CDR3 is TGTGCCAGCAGTTACCCAGGGACAGCAGGCGAGCAGTACTTC. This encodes CASSYPGTAGEQYF.

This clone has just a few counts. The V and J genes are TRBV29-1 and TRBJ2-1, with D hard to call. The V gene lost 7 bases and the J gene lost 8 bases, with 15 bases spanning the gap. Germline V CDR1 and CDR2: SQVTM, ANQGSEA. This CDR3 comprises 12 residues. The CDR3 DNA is TGCAGCGCCTGGACGGATCTGGATGAGCAGTTCTTC. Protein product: CSAWTDLDEQFF.

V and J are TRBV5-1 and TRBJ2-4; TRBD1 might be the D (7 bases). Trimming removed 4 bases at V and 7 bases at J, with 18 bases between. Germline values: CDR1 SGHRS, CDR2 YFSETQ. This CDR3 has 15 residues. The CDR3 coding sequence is TGCGCCAGCAGCGCCTCCCCTTCAGGGGGGAACATTCAGTACTTC. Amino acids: CASSASPSGGNIQYF.

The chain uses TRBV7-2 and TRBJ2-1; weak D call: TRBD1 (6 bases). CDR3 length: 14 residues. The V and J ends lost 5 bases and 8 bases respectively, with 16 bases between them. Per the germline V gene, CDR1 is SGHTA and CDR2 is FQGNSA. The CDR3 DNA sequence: TGTGCCAGCAGCCAACAACAGGGACGGGATGAGCAGTTCTTC. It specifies CASSQQQGRDEQFF.

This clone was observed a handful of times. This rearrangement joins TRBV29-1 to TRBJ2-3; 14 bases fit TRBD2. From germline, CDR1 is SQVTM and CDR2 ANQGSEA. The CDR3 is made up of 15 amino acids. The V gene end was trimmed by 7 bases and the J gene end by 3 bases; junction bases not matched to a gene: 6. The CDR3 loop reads CSAQGTSGSTDTQYF. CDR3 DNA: TGCAGCGCCCAGGGGACTAGCGGGAGTACAGATACGCAGTATTTT.

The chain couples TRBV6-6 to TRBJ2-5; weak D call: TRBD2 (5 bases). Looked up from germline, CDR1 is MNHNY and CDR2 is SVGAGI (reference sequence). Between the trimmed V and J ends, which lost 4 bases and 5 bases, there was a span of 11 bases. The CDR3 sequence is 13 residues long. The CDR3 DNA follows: TGTGCCAGCAGTTCCAGGCCGGGGGAGACCCAGTACTTC. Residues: CASSSRPGETQYF.

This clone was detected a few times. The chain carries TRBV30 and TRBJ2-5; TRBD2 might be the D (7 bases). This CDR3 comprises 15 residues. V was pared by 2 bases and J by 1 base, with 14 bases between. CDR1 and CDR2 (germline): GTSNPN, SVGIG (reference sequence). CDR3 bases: TGTGCCTGGAGTAAGGGGGAGGGTATCCAAGAGACCCAGTACTTC. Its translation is CAWSKGEGIQETQYF.

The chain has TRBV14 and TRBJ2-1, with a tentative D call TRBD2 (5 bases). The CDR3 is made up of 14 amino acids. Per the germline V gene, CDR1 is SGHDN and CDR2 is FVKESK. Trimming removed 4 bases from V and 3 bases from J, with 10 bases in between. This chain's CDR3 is CASSPSPYYNEQFF. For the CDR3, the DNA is TGTGCCAGCAGCCCTAGCCCCTACTACAATGAGCAGTTCTTC.

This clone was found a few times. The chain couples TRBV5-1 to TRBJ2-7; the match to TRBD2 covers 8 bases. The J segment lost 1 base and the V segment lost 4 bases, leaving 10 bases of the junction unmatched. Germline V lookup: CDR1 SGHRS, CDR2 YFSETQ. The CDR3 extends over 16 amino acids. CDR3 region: CASSPGRTSFSYEQYF. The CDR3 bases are TGCGCCAGCAGCCCGGGTAGGACTAGCTTTTCCTACGAGCAGTACTTC.

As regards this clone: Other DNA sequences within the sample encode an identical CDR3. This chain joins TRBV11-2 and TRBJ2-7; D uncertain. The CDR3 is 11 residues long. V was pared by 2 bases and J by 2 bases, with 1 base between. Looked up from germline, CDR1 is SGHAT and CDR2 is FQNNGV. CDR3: CASSLTYEQYF. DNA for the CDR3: TGTGCCAGCAGCTTAACCTACGAGCAGTACTTC. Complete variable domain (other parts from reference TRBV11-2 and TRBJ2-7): EAGVAQSPRYKIIEKRQSVAFWCNPISGHATLYWYQQILGQGPKLLIQFQNNGVVDDSQLPKDRFSAERLKGVDSTLKIQPAKLEDSAVYLCASSLTYEQYFGPGTRLTVT.

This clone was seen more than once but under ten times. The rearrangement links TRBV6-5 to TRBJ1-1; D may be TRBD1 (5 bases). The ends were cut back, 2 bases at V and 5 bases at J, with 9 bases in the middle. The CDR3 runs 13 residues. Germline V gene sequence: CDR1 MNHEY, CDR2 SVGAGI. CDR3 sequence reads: CASSYRGSTEAFF. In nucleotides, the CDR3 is TGTGCCAGCAGTTACAGGGGTTCGACTGAAGCTTTCTTT.

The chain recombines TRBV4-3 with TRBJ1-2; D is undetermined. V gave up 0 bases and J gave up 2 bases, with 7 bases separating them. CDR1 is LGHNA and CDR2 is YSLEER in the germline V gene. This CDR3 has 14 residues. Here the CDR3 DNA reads TGCGCCAGCAGCCAAGATCTTGGGAACTATGGCTACACCTTC. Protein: CASSQDLGNYGYTF.

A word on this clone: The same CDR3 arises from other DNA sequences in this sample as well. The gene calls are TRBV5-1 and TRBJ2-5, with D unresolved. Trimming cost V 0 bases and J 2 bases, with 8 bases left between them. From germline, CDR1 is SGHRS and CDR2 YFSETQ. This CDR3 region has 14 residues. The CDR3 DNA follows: TGCGCCAGCAGCTTGGTCGGCAATCAAGAGACCCAGTACTTC. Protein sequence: CASSLVGNQETQYF.

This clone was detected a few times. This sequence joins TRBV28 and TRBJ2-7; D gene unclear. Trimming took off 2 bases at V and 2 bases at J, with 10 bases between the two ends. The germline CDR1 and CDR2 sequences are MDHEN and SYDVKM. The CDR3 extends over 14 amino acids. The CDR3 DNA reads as TGTGCCAGCAGTTTAACTAAGCAGCCCTACGAGCAGTACTTC. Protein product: CASSLTKQPYEQYF. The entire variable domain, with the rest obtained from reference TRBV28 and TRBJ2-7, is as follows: DVKVTQSSRYLVKRTGEKVFLECVQDMDHENMFWYRQDPGLGLRLIYFSYDVKMKEKGDIPEGYSVSREKKERFSLILESASTNQTSMYLCASSLTKQPYEQYFGPGTRLTVT.

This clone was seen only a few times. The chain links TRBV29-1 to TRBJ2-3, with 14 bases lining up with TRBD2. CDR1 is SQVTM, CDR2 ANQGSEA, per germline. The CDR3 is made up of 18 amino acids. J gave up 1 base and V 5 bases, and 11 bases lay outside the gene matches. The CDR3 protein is CSVQLMTSGRAGTDTQYF. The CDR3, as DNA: TGCAGCGTTCAATTAATGACTAGCGGGAGGGCCGGCACAGATACGCAGTATTTT.

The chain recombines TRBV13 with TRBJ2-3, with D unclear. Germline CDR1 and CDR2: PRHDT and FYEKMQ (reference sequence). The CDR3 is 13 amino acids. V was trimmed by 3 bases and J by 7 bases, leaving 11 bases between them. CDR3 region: CASSFDPANTQYF. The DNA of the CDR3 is TGTGCCAGCAGCTTCGACCCAGCGAATACGCAGTATTTT.